The entry that follows covers one TCR beta chain sequence. Its antigen is currently unknown. MiXCR, run by TCRdb on the RT-PCR reads, gives a single entry per CDR3 protein. Seen here are approximately 530,000 distinct CDR3 sequences, 13% observed once, and the top ten hold 10% to 15%. The germline gives CDR1 SGDLS, CDR2 YYNGEE. V shed 4 bases and J 6 bases; nucleotides not matched to a gene: 9. The CDR3 has 16 residues. The data are from a study of response to subunit inactivated influenza vaccine. General observations from the study: New T cells are recruited in small numbers by each seasonal influenza vaccination, according to the authors' suggestion.

The V call is TRBV9, the J call TRBJ2-1; TRBD2 matches at 11 bases. Sample: PBMCs from blood, taken roughly 47 days after vaccination. The clonotype comes from a man aged 50-59 years who received an inactivated influenza vaccine. CDR3 sequence reads: CASSFMIAGGVNEQFF. The CDR3 DNA reads as TGTGCCAGCAGCTTTATGATAGCGGGAGGGGTCAATGAGCAGTTCTTC.